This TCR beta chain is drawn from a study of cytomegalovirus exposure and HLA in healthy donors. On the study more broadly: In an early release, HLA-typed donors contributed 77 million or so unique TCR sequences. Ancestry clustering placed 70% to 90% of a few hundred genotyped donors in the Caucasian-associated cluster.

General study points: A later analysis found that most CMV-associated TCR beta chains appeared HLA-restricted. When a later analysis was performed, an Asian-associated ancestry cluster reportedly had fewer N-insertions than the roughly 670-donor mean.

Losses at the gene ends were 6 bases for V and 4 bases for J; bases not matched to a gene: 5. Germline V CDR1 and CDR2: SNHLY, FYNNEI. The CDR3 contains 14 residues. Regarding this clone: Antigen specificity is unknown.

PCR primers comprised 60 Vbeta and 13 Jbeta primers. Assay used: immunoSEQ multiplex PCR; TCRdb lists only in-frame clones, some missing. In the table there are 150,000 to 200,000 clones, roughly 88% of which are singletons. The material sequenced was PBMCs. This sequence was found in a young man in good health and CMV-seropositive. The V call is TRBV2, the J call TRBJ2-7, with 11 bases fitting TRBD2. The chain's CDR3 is CASRLSGGEYEQYF. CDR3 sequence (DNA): TGTGCCAGCAGGCTTAGCGGGGGGGAATACGAGCAGTACTTC.